This T cell receptor (beta chain) was retrieved from a study of identical twins. The study, taken as a whole, reports: The models gave estimates that fell short of the out-of-frame TCR alpha sharing seen in monozygotic twins. Analyses of zero insertions could be partly confounded by invariant MAIT and iNKT cells. Cord blood beta clonotypes that were abundant carried fewer insertions, and memory repertoires showed no such trend. Interpretation of the results relied on cross-sectional statistical analysis and not on following the same donors.

One entry per CDR3 protein results from TCRdb running MiXCR on the 5' RACE reads. Here the sample spans 240,000 or so distinct CDR3 sequences, over 9.5% being singletons. A note on this clonotype: Its antigen is unknown.

CDR3 length: 15 residues. V gave up 0 bases and J gave up 7 bases, with 16 bases separating them. From germline, CDR1 is MNHEY and CDR2 SVGEGT. Material for sequencing was memory T cells sorted from blood. This TCR was sampled from a man in his fifties in good health. The rearrangement links TRBV6-2 or TRBV6-3 to TRBJ2-7; D call uncertain. The CDR3 bases are TGTGCCAGCAGTTACTCGGCGTTACCCCCTTGGGAGCAGTACTTC. Translating gives CASSYSALPPWEQYF.